This entry lists 21 T cell receptor beta chains sequenced from one sample in a study of cytomegalovirus exposure and HLA in healthy donors. Method: immunoSEQ multiplex PCR; TCRdb's copy keeps in-frame clones and lacks some. The table lists about 140,000 clones, 84% of them singletons. Sequencing used PBMCs. All receptors derive from a woman in her twenties or thirties in good health and CMV-seronegative.

The chain combines TRBV19 with TRBJ1-2, with D possibly being TRBD1 (6 bases). Germline CDR1 reads LNHDA; CDR2 reads SQIVND (reference sequence). V lost 5 bases and J lost 4, with 11 bases in between. This CDR3 has 13 residues. The CDR3 DNA reads as TGTGCCAGTAGTTACAGGGACGGCTATGGCTACACCTTC. This translates into CASSYRDGYGYTF.

The CDR3 DNA sequence: TGTGCCAGCAGCTTAACGGGTACCGACAGGATCTATGGCTACACCTTC. It is translated as CASSLTGTDRIYGYTF. V gene TRBV7-3 combines with J gene TRBJ1-2, with D maybe TRBD1 (6 bases). Germline V gene sequence: CDR1 SGHTA, CDR2 FQGTGA. The length of the CDR3 is 16 residues. V was trimmed by 0 bases and J by 4 bases, leaving 15 bases between them.

The chain couples TRBV7-3 to TRBJ2-1, with 8 bases matching TRBD1. This CDR3 comprises 14 residues. The V gene's germline CDR1 is SGHTA and CDR2 FQGTGA. V shed 4 bases, J shed 4 bases, and the junction held 3 bases outside the gene matches. CDR3 DNA sequence: TGTGCCAGCAGCTCCGGGACAGGATACAATGAGCAGTTCTTC. Translation gives CASSSGTGYNEQFF.

The V call is TRBV5-8, the J call TRBJ2-3, with TRBD2 matching 7 bases. J lost 0 bases, V lost 2 bases, and 3 bases had no gene match. Germline V lookup: CDR1 SGHTS, CDR2 YDEGEE. The CDR3 loop spans 15 amino acids. The DNA for the CDR3 is TGTGCCAGCAGCTTAGGGGACTACAGCACAGATACGCAGTATTTT. It is translated as CASSLGDYSTDTQYF. Full variable domain (rest looked up from reference TRBV5-8 and TRBJ2-3): EAGVTQSPTHLIKTRGQQATLRCSPISGHTSVYWYQQALGLGLQFLLWYDEGEERNRGNFPPRFSGRQFPNYSSELNVNALELEDSALYLCASSLGDYSTDTQYFGPGTRLTVL.

This clone has just a few counts. The genes are TRBV2 and TRBJ2-2, with a possible D match to TRBD2 (6 bases). V was trimmed by 7 bases and J by 4 bases, leaving 13 bases between them. This CDR3 contains 14 residues. Germline V lookup: CDR1 SNHLY, CDR2 FYNNEI. CDR3 sequence reads: CASTKKEGTGELFF. CDR3 nucleotide sequence: TGTGCCAGCACTAAAAAGGAGGGCACCGGGGAGCTGTTTTTT. The entire variable domain, with the rest obtained from reference TRBV2 and TRBJ2-2, is as follows: EPEVTQTPSHQVTQMGQEVILRCVPISNHLYFYWYRQILGQKVEFLVSFYNNEISEKSEIFDDQFSVERPDGSNFTLKIRSTKLEDSAMYFCASTKKEGTGELFFGEGSRLTVL.

The chain carries TRBV14 and TRBJ2-6; TRBD1 is a possible D gene (7 bases). This CDR3 comprises 17 residues. Germline V CDR1 and CDR2: SGHDN, FVKESK. The germline V and J ends were trimmed by 4 bases and 1 base, with 14 bases remaining between them. CDR3 nucleotides: TGTGCCAGCAGCCTAAACAGGGGAGGTTCTGGGGCCAACGTCCTGACTTTC. It yields the protein CASSLNRGGSGANVLTF.

V gene TRBV15 combines with J gene TRBJ1-2; 9 bases match TRBD1. Germline-derived CDR1 and CDR2 are LNHNV and YYDKDF (reference sequence). This CDR3 region has 14 residues. The J segment lost 7 bases and the V segment lost 1 base, leaving 4 bases of the junction unmatched. CDR3 amino acids: CATSRGQGVRGYTF. CDR3 nucleotide sequence: TGTGCCACCAGCAGAGGACAGGGGGTGCGTGGCTACACCTTC.

This clone was recorded a few times. This chain joins TRBV5-4 and TRBJ1-2; D is uncertain. The CDR3 contains 12 residues. CDR1 is SGHNT and CDR2 is YYREEE in the germline V gene (reference sequence). Trimming removed 0 bases at V and 7 bases at J, with 7 bases between. The CDR3 sequence: CASSLAVSGYTF. The CDR3 DNA reads as TGTGCCAGCAGCTTGGCGGTCTCTGGCTACACCTTC.

The chain uses TRBV7-6 and TRBJ1-1; no definite D call. Trimming shortened V by 3 bases and J by 5 bases, and 10 bases separated the two germline ends. Germline CDR1 reads SGHVS; CDR2 reads FNYEAQ. The CDR3 sequence is 13 residues long. The CDR3 region is CASSLRGQTEAFF. The CDR3 DNA reads as TGTGCCAGCAGCTTGCGTGGTCAAACTGAAGCTTTCTTT. Full variable domain (remainder filled in from reference TRBV7-6 and TRBJ1-1): GAGVSQSPRYKVTKRGQDVALRCDPISGHVSLYWYRQALGQGPEFLTYFNYEAQQDKSGLPNDRFSAERPEGSISTLTIQRTEQRDSAMYRCASSLRGQTEAFFGQGTRLTVV.

The genes are TRBV19 and TRBJ1-6; a weak D match, TRBD1 (6 bases). In germline, CDR1 is LNHDA, CDR2 SQIVND (reference sequence). Trimming shortened V by 7 bases and J by 7 bases, and 17 bases separated the two germline ends. The CDR3 is made up of 15 amino acids. The DNA of the CDR3 is TGTGCCAGTAAACCGGACAGAGGTGTCAATTCACCCCTCCACTTT. It specifies CASKPDRGVNSPLHF. Together with reference TRBV19 and TRBJ1-6, the CDR3 gives the full variable domain: DGGITQSPKYLFRKEGQNVTLSCEQNLNHDAMYWYRQDPGQGLRLIYYSQIVNDFQKGDIAEGYSVSREKKESFPLTVTSAQKNPTAFYLCASKPDRGVNSPLHFGNGTRLTVT.

This sequence joins TRBV29-1 and TRBJ1-1, with D possibly being TRBD1 (5 bases). CDR1 SQVTM and CDR2 ANQGSEA come from the germline V gene. CDR3 length: 12 residues. The ends were cut back, 7 bases at V and 1 base at J, with 10 bases in the middle. The CDR3 reads CSGQRGNTEAFF. Here the CDR3 DNA reads TGCAGCGGGCAAAGGGGGAACACTGAAGCTTTCTTT.

The V gene is TRBV5-6, the J gene TRBJ1-2; D unresolved. Trimming left V 3 bases short and J 8 bases short, with 8 bases between. Germline V gene data show CDR1 as SGHDT and CDR2 as YYEEEE. The CDR3 runs to 11 residues. The CDR3 DNA reads as TGTGCCAGCAGCTCCGTTAGCGGCTACACCTTC. The encoded protein is CASSSVSGYTF.

This clone was observed a single time. V usage is TRBV6-1 and J usage is TRBJ2-1; D possibly corresponds to TRBD1 (6 bases). The CDR3 extends over 18 amino acids. Per the germline V gene, CDR1 is MNHNS and CDR2 is SASEGT. V lost 2 bases to trimming and J lost 6 bases, with 23 bases between them. As DNA, the CDR3 is TGTGCCAGCAGTGAATACGAACAGGGAACCATGGGGCGCAATGAGCAGTTCTTC. Its protein is CASSEYEQGTMGRNEQFF.

As regards this clone: The junction does not match germline at one end; this may be a read error. The rearrangement uses TRBV10-3 and TRBJ2-3, with TRBD2 as a possible D gene (8 bases). The V gene's germline CDR1 is ENHRY and CDR2 SYGVKD. The CDR3 is 15 residues long. The CDR3 loop is CAITSSGGGTDAQYF. In nucleotides, the CDR3 is TGTGCCATCACCAGCAGCGGGGGTGGGACAGATGCGCAGTATTTT.

J is TRBJ1-1 and V is TRBV28; no clear D. V was cut by 2 bases and J by 5 bases, with 12 bases left in between. The CDR3 has 14 residues. Germline lookup yields CDR1 MDHEN and CDR2 SYDVKM. CDR3 sequence reads: CASSLIISLTEAFF. The CDR3 region has the DNA TGTGCCAGCAGTTTAATCATTAGCCTTACTGAAGCTTTCTTT.

The rearrangement uses TRBV13 and TRBJ2-3; a weak D match, TRBD1 (6 bases). CDR1 PRHDT and CDR2 FYEKMQ come from the germline V gene (reference sequence). V dropped 2 bases and J dropped 1 base, with 10 bases sitting between them. CDR3 length: 15 amino acids. CDR3 DNA: TGTGCCAGCAGCTTAATCGACAGGCGCACAGATACGCAGTATTTT. As protein: CASSLIDRRTDTQYF.

The chain links TRBV28 to TRBJ1-2, with a tentative D call TRBD1 (5 bases). The germline gives CDR1 MDHEN, CDR2 SYDVKM. The V gene lost 5 bases and the J gene lost 5 bases, with 12 bases spanning the gap. The CDR3 covers 13 residues. CDR3: CASSDGTAYGYTF. The DNA of the CDR3 is TGTGCCAGCAGTGATGGGACTGCTTATGGCTACACCTTC.

This chain connects TRBV7-6 to TRBJ1-6, with 7 positions matching TRBD1. Trimming cost V 6 bases and J 7 bases; bases outside gene matches: 6. Per germline, CDR1 SGHVS and CDR2 FNYEAQ. CDR3 length: 14 residues. The CDR3 DNA reads as TGTGCCAGCAGTCAGGGACAGACAAATTCACCCCTCCACTTT. Protein sequence: CASSQGQTNSPLHF. Complete variable domain (other parts from reference TRBV7-6 and TRBJ1-6): GAGVSQSPRYKVTKRGQDVALRCDPISGHVSLYWYRQALGQGPEFLTYFNYEAQQDKSGLPNDRFSAERPEGSISTLTIQRTEQRDSAMYRCASSQGQTNSPLHFGNGTRLTVT.

The chain is built from TRBV7-9 and TRBJ2-1; TRBD1 matches 12 bases. V dropped 4 bases and J dropped 5; count of bases not matched to a gene: 6. CDR3 length equals 16 residues. Per the germline V gene, CDR1 is SEHNR and CDR2 is FQNEAQ (reference sequence). CDR3 coding DNA: TGTGCCAGCAGCTCCCGGGACAGGGGGCAGGACAATGAGCAGTTCTTC. Protein product: CASSSRDRGQDNEQFF.

The CDR3 nucleotides read TGTGCCAGCCCCGACAGGGACTATGGCTACACCTTC. This encodes CASPDRDYGYTF. The genes are TRBV6-1 and TRBJ1-2; 7 bases are a match to TRBD1. This CDR3 contains 12 residues. Germline V gene lookup returns CDR1 MNHNS and CDR2 SASEGT. Trimming took 8 bases from V and 3 from J; bases not matched to a gene: 3.

This clone was counted only a few times. The rearrangement joins TRBV19 to TRBJ1-5, with D possibly TRBD1 on 6 matching bases. Germline CDR1 is LNHDA and CDR2 is SQIVND (reference sequence). The CDR3 sequence is 13 residues long. Trimming left V 9 bases short and J 6 bases short, with 15 bases between. The CDR3 nucleotides read TGTGCCAGACCCCAAGGGGGTGGTCAGCCCCAGCATTTT. This gives the protein CARPQGGGQPQHF.